Following are 16 T cell receptor beta chains from one sample sequenced in a study of blood T cell repertoires in COVID-19. Sequencing was performed with immunoSEQ multiplex PCR; in TCRdb, only in-frame clones are kept and a portion is missing. Among fewer than 250,000 clones listed, around 86% were seen once. Sequencing was done on a sample of PBMCs or T cells enriched from blood (not recorded which). The receptors were gathered from a middle-aged woman with acute COVID-19.

This clone was found once. The V and J genes are TRBV19 and TRBJ2-6; D is unclear. Germline V lookup: CDR1 LNHDA, CDR2 SQIVND (reference sequence). The CDR3 contains 13 residues. Trimming stripped 7 bases from V and 0 bases from J, with 4 bases between. In DNA form, the CDR3 reads TGTGCCAGTACACACTCTGGGGCCAACGTCCTGACTTTC. It translates to CASTHSGANVLTF. The full variable domain, its missing parts supplied by reference TRBV19 and TRBJ2-6, is DGGITQSPKYLFRKEGQNVTLSCEQNLNHDAMYWYRQDPGQGLRLIYYSQIVNDFQKGDIAEGYSVSREKKESFPLTVTSAQKNPTAFYLCASTHSGANVLTFGAGSRLTVL.

The chain uses TRBV6-2 or TRBV6-3 and TRBJ2-1, with 7 bases lining up with TRBD2. The CDR3 covers 19 residues. CDR1 is MNHEY, CDR2 SVGEGT, per germline. Losses at the gene ends were 2 bases for V and 2 bases for J; bases not matched to a gene: 15. The CDR3 protein is CASSYPAVGKRGPYNEQFF. The CDR3 DNA reads as TGTGCCAGCAGTTACCCAGCCGTGGGGAAGCGGGGTCCCTACAATGAGCAGTTCTTC.

This clone has just a few counts. The chain combines TRBV5-4 with TRBJ2-7; maybe TRBD2 (6 bases). V was trimmed by 2 bases and J by 2 bases, leaving 11 bases between them. In germline, CDR1 is SGHNT, CDR2 YYREEE (reference sequence). The length of the CDR3 is 14 residues. The CDR3 here is CASSFSGLTYEQYF. The CDR3 nucleotides are TGTGCCAGCAGCTTCTCGGGACTCACCTACGAGCAGTACTTC.

The CDR3 loop reads CASSLGRLQFF. DNA of the CDR3: TGTGCCAGCAGCTTAGGGCGGCTACAGTTCTTC. The V gene is TRBV11-2, the J gene TRBJ2-1; D call uncertain. Trimming removed 1 base at V and 13 bases at J, with 8 bases between. This CDR3 contains 11 residues. Germline V lookup: CDR1 SGHAT, CDR2 FQNNGV. Full variable domain (remainder filled in from reference TRBV11-2 and TRBJ2-1): EAGVAQSPRYKIIEKRQSVAFWCNPISGHATLYWYQQILGQGPKLLIQFQNNGVVDDSQLPKDRFSAERLKGVDSTLKIQPAKLEDSAVYLCASSLGRLQFFGPGTRLTVL.

A single count supports this clone. This chain connects TRBV3-1 (or the pseudogene TRBV3-2) to TRBJ2-1; D is uncertain. The germline V and J ends were trimmed by 2 bases and 8 bases, with 10 bases remaining between them. The CDR3 totals 13 residues. The V gene's germline CDR1 is LGHDT and CDR2 YNNKEL (reference sequence). The CDR3 DNA sequence: TGTGCCAGCAGCCAATCCCGCGTCGATGAGCAGTTCTTC. Translating it yields CASSQSRVDEQFF.

J is TRBJ2-1 and V is TRBV19, with D possibly being TRBD2 (6 bases). The germline V gene has CDR1 LNHDA and CDR2 SQIVND (reference sequence). V lost 6 bases and J 0 bases, leaving 12 bases between the germline ends. The CDR3 runs 15 residues. The CDR3 region has the DNA TGTGCCAGTAGCCGTAGCGGAACCTCCTACAATGAGCAGTTCTTC. Translated, it gives CASSRSGTSYNEQFF.

This clone was detected once. The CDR3 DNA follows: TGTGCCAGCTCACCGGGGGACACACTTGGGGATACGCAGTATTTT. Translating gives CASSPGDTLGDTQYF. The chain recombines TRBV18 with TRBJ2-3, with D possibly TRBD1 on 6 matching bases. This CDR3 has 15 residues. The V gene's germline CDR1 is KGHSH and CDR2 LQKENI. V lost 3 bases to trimming and J lost 6 bases, with 16 bases between them.

This clone was seen just once. The chain combines TRBV19 with TRBJ2-2; maybe TRBD2 (6 bases). The germline V gene encodes CDR1 LNHDA and CDR2 SQIVND (reference sequence). The CDR3 spans 13 residues. With 6 bases removed from V and 5 bases from J, the gap between germline ends came to 10 bases. This chain's CDR3 is CASSGRGTGELFF. CDR3 nucleotide sequence: TGTGCCAGTAGCGGGAGAGGGACCGGGGAGCTGTTTTTT.

The chain links TRBV29-1 to TRBJ2-3; 8 nucleotides line up with TRBD2. V lost 4 bases, J lost 0 bases, and 3 bases stayed unmatched. CDR1 is SQVTM, CDR2 ANQGSEA, per germline. CDR3 size: 14 residues. CDR3 nucleotide sequence: TGCAGCGTTGTTAGCGGGGTTAGCACAGATACGCAGTATTTT. This codes for CSVVSGVSTDTQYF.

This clone showed up just a few times. The chain recombines TRBV21-1 with TRBJ1-6. TRBV21-1 is annotated as a pseudogene. The length of the CDR3 is 10 residues. The CDR3 bases are TGTGCCGTCGAGCGGGGGCCCCTCCACTTT. It codes for CAVERGPLHF.

V and J are TRBV7-9 and TRBJ1-1, with unresolved D. This CDR3 spans 13 amino acids. CDR1 and CDR2 from the germline V gene are SEHNR and FQNEAQ (reference sequence). The ends were cut back, 0 bases at V and 1 base at J, with 3 bases in the middle. DNA of the CDR3: TGTGCCAGCAGCTTAGCCCGGAACACTGAAGCTTTCTTT. Protein sequence: CASSLARNTEAFF.

The chain links TRBV10-3 to TRBJ1-5, with D possibly being TRBD1 (6 bases). Germline CDR1 reads ENHRY; CDR2 reads SYGVKD. Trimming took off 3 bases at V and 5 bases at J, with 8 bases between the two ends. The CDR3 has 13 amino acids. The CDR3 loop reads CAISDQGYQPQHF. The CDR3 DNA follows: TGTGCCATCAGTGACCAGGGGTATCAGCCCCAGCATTTT.

This clone was recorded once. This rearrangement joins TRBV7-2 to TRBJ2-1; TRBD1 might be the D (8 bases). The V end lost 5 bases, the J end lost 0 bases, and 14 bases lay between the germline ends. The CDR3 sequence is 16 residues long. Per the germline V gene, CDR1 is SGHTA and CDR2 is FQGNSA. As DNA, the CDR3 is TGTGCCAGCAGCGGGAGGGACAGGAGCTCCTACAATGAGCAGTTCTTC. This gives the protein CASSGRDRSSYNEQFF. Based on the CDR3 plus reference TRBV7-2 and TRBJ2-1, the full variable domain is GAGVSQSPSNKVTEKGKDVELRCDPISGHTALYWYRQSLGQGLEFLIYFQGNSAPDKSGLPSDRFSAERTGGSVSTLTIQRTQQEDSAVYLCASSGRDRSSYNEQFFGPGTRLTVL.

The chain employs TRBV7-9 and TRBJ1-2; tentative D call: TRBD1 (5 bases). The CDR3 runs to 16 residues. Germline V gene data show CDR1 as SEHNR and CDR2 as FQNEAQ (reference sequence). The V end was cut by 5 bases, the J end by 4 bases, with 20 bases between. The CDR3 DNA follows: TGTGCCAGCAGCCCGTCAACGGGGACCGGGGGCTATGGCTACACCTTC. Its translation: CASSPSTGTGGYGYTF. The complete variable domain, with remaining parts taken from reference TRBV7-9 and TRBJ1-2, reads DTGVSQNPRHKITKRGQNVTFRCDPISEHNRLYWYRQTLGQGPEFLTYFQNEAQLEKSRLLSDRFSAERPKGSFSTLEIQRTEQGDSAMYLCASSPSTGTGGYGYTFGSGTRLTVV.

This clone was recorded only once. The chain is built from TRBV24-1 and TRBJ2-6; D might be TRBD2 (5 bases). The V end lost 3 bases, the J end lost 0 bases, and 5 bases lay between the germline ends. Germline values: CDR1 KGHDR, CDR2 SFDVKD. The CDR3 contains 15 residues. In DNA, the CDR3 is TGTGCCACCAGTGATGAGGGCTCTGGGGCCAACGTCCTGACTTTC. Amino acid sequence: CATSDEGSGANVLTF.

The V gene is TRBV28, the J gene TRBJ2-1; possibly TRBD2 for D (6 bases). This CDR3 has 14 amino acids. The germline V and J ends were trimmed by 8 bases and 6 bases, with 17 bases remaining between them. In germline, CDR1 is MDHEN, CDR2 SYDVKM. The CDR3 sequence: CASRGLPVGNEQFF. In nucleotides, the CDR3 is TGTGCCAGCCGGGGACTCCCAGTAGGCAATGAGCAGTTCTTC.